The clone carrying this T cell receptor (beta chain) was seen a few times. Its antigen is unidentified. V lost 2 bases and J lost 7, with 6 bases in between. The V gene's germline CDR1 is GTSNPN and CDR2 SVGIG (reference sequence). The CDR3 extends over 10 amino acids. The sample is drawn from a study of cytomegalovirus exposure and HLA in healthy donors. Donors sampled were nominally healthy, though unrecorded immune exposures were likely. General study findings and limits: Exclusion applied to some V segments, including TRBV6-2 and TRBV6-3, as they were indistinguishable.

Amplification used 60 Vbeta primers and 13 Jbeta primers. Libraries were prepared by immunoSEQ multiplex PCR; TCRdb keeps only in-frame clonotypes and omits some of them. The data hold 160,000 or so clones, with 80% to 85% observed a single time. J is TRBJ2-7 and V is TRBV30; possibly TRBD2 for D (5 bases). What was sequenced was PBMCs. This receptor was obtained from a man in his late teens or twenties in good health and CMV-seronegative. DNA of the CDR3: TGTGCCTGGAGTTCGGGGGAGCAGTACTTC. Its protein product is CAWSSGEQYF.